The 17 T cell receptor beta chains below all came from one sample that was sequenced in a study of OX40 agonist ivuxolimab in advanced cancers. Using immunoSEQ multiplex PCR, the repertoire was profiled, and TCRdb retains in-frame clones only, with some absent. The table shows 53,000 or so clones, with 86% occurring only once. Sequenced here: CD4+ or CD8+ T cells sorted from blood, sampled in a trial of the OX40 agonist ivuxolimab. The source of these receptors is an adult with an advanced solid tumor such as melanoma, head and neck, liver or kidney cancer.

This chain connects TRBV29-1 to TRBJ2-5; no firm D call. Germline V CDR1 and CDR2: SQVTM, ANQGSEA. V dropped 4 bases and J dropped 1 base, with 7 bases sitting between them. CDR3 length equals 12 residues. The CDR3 loop reads CSVGAAQETQYF. As DNA, the CDR3 is TGCAGCGTTGGCGCAGCCCAAGAGACCCAGTACTTC.

The rearrangement links TRBV29-1 to TRBJ1-1; D is uncertain. Looked up from germline, CDR1 is SQVTM and CDR2 is ANQGSEA. Trimming took 7 bases from V and 4 from J, leaving 13 bases between them. The CDR3 loop spans 12 amino acids. The CDR3 DNA is TGCAGCGCTATCCGGCAGGCCACTGAAGCTTTCTTT. As protein: CSAIRQATEAFF. Variable domain in full (rest from reference TRBV29-1 and TRBJ1-1): SAVISQKPSRDICQRGTSLTIQCQVDSQVTMMFWYRQQPGQSLTLIATANQGSEATYESGFVIDKFPISRPNLTFSTLTVSNMSPEDSSIYLCSAIRQATEAFFGQGTRLTVV.

The chain is built from TRBV19 and TRBJ2-1; 11 bases fit TRBD2. Germline-derived CDR1 and CDR2 are LNHDA and SQIVND (reference sequence). The length of the CDR3 is 15 residues. The ends lost 10 bases at V and 4 bases at J; junction bases unmatched: 9. In nucleotides, the CDR3 is TGTGCCACCAAAGAACTAGCGGGGGTATACAATGAGCAGTTCTTC. Protein product: CATKELAGVYNEQFF.

The rearrangement joins TRBV10-1 to TRBJ2-1; TRBD2 agrees at 15 bases. The CDR3 spans 19 residues. Germline-derived CDR1 and CDR2 are WNHNN and SYGVQD (reference sequence). Trimming removed 6 bases from V and 8 bases from J; junction bases left unmatched: 17. The CDR3 reads CASSPHGIGLAGGRDEQFF. The CDR3 DNA sequence: TGCGCCAGCAGCCCTCATGGAATTGGACTAGCGGGAGGGCGGGATGAGCAGTTCTTC.

V and J are TRBV6-5 and TRBJ1-1; 7 bases agree with TRBD1. The CDR3 is 15 amino acids. J gave up 1 base and V 2 bases, and 4 bases lay outside the gene matches. Germline V gene data show CDR1 as MNHEY and CDR2 as SVGAGI. The CDR3 nucleotides are TGTGCCAGCAGTTACACCGACAGGGCGAACACTGAAGCTTTCTTT. Its protein product is CASSYTDRANTEAFF.

A few counts support this clone. The chain couples TRBV30 to TRBJ1-2; no clear D gene. CDR1 and CDR2 (germline): GTSNPN, SVGIG (reference sequence). V was cut by 0 bases and J by 8 bases, with 7 bases left in between. This CDR3 comprises 11 residues. In nucleotides, the CDR3 is TGTGCCTGGAGTGTACAAGAGGGCTACACCTTC. Amino acid sequence: CAWSVQEGYTF.

The chain uses TRBV20-1 and TRBJ1-1; D is ambiguous. Germline CDR1 reads DFQATT; CDR2 reads SNEGSKA (reference sequence). Trimming removed 4 bases from V and 4 bases from J, with 7 bases in between. The CDR3 has 11 amino acids. CDR3 loop: CSAKSSTEAFF. For the CDR3, the DNA is TGCAGTGCTAAGAGCTCCACTGAAGCTTTCTTT.

The V call is TRBV15, the J call TRBJ2-7; 8 bases are a match to TRBD2. CDR1 LNHNV and CDR2 YYDKDF come from the germline V gene (reference sequence). This CDR3 contains 15 residues. The V segment lost 1 base and the J segment 5 bases; nucleotides outside the gene matches: 7. The CDR3 DNA is TGTGCCACCAGCAGAGCGGGAGGGCCGATTCACGAGCAGTACTTC. It is translated as CATSRAGGPIHEQYF.

The chain couples TRBV19 to TRBJ2-1, with 7 bases lining up with TRBD1. The CDR3 totals 16 residues. The V segment lost 4 bases and the J segment 2 bases; nucleotides outside the gene matches: 8. The germline V gene has CDR1 LNHDA and CDR2 SQIVND (reference sequence). CDR3 residues: CASSTEDRVPYNEQFF. CDR3 nucleotide sequence: TGTGCCAGTAGTACCGAAGACAGGGTTCCCTACAATGAGCAGTTCTTC.

Worth noting for this clone: The sample carries other DNA sequences with the same CDR3. V gene TRBV7-9 combines with J gene TRBJ2-6; D gene ambiguous. V lost 5 bases and J 1 base, leaving 3 bases between the germline ends. From germline, CDR1 is SEHNR and CDR2 FQNEAQ (reference sequence). This CDR3 is built from 13 residues. DNA of the CDR3: TGTGCCAGCAGCACGTCTGGGGCCAACGTCCTGACTTTC. It encodes CASSTSGANVLTF.

V and J are TRBV9 and TRBJ2-1, with 7 bases that match TRBD2. CDR3 length: 16 amino acids. V lost 4 bases to trimming and J lost 5 bases; unmatched junction nucleotides: 12. Germline loops: CDR1 SGDLS, CDR2 YYNGEE. The CDR3 DNA reads as TGTGCCAGCAGCCTCAGTAGGGACTACACAAACAATGAGCAGTTCTTC. Translated, it gives CASSLSRDYTNNEQFF.

CDR3 loop: CASSTPTTYNEQFF. The CDR3, as DNA: TGTGCCAGTAGTACCCCGACAACTTACAATGAGCAGTTCTTC. The chain couples TRBV19 to TRBJ2-1; D ambiguous. Trimming took 4 bases from V and 4 from J, leaving 11 bases between them. This CDR3 has 14 amino acids. Germline lookup yields CDR1 LNHDA and CDR2 SQIVND (reference sequence).

This clone appeared once. This chain links TRBV30 with TRBJ2-5; 8 bases map to TRBD1. Germline-derived CDR1 and CDR2 are GTSNPN and SVGIG (reference sequence). J was trimmed by 4 bases and V by 3 bases; bases with no gene match: 10. The CDR3 spans 15 residues. The CDR3 nucleotides read TGTGCCTGGAGCCCCGGACAGGGAGGTCGAGAGACCCAGTACTTC. Its translation is CAWSPGQGGRETQYF.

V usage is TRBV5-1 and J usage is TRBJ2-1; possible D gene TRBD2, 6 bases. Trimming removed 1 base at V and 9 bases at J, with 29 bases between. CDR3 length equals 19 residues. Germline V lookup: CDR1 SGHRS, CDR2 YFSETQ. CDR3 sequence reads: CASSLSPGSEPITGGEQFF. Here the CDR3 DNA reads TGCGCCAGCAGCTTGTCCCCCGGTTCCGAACCAATCACCGGGGGTGAGCAGTTCTTC.

A single count supports this clone. V usage is TRBV28 and J usage is TRBJ1-2; a possible D gene is TRBD1 (6 bases). The CDR3 spans 15 residues. V was shortened by 7 bases and J by 4 bases, with 19 bases between the two germline ends. Germline V gene lookup returns CDR1 MDHEN and CDR2 SYDVKM. The CDR3 reads CASILYTGNPYGYTF. The CDR3, as DNA: TGTGCCAGCATTCTGTACACAGGGAATCCCTATGGCTACACCTTC.

The chain recombines TRBV28 with TRBJ1-2; D possibly corresponds to TRBD1 (5 bases). Germline assignment: CDR1 MDHEN and CDR2 SYDVKM. The CDR3 consists of 12 residues. Trimming pared 0 bases from V and 8 bases from J, leaving 7 bases between. CDR3 bases: TGTGCCAGCAGTTTATGGGGGGAAGGCTACACCTTC. Its protein product is CASSLWGEGYTF.

The rearrangement joins TRBV14 to TRBJ1-1; weak D call: TRBD1 (6 bases). This CDR3 is 15 amino acids long. Trimming pared 4 bases from V and 3 bases from J, leaving 15 bases between. Germline CDR1 reads SGHDN; CDR2 reads FVKESK. CDR3 sequence reads: CASSRAQGRDTEAFF. The CDR3 coding sequence is TGTGCCAGCAGCCGGGCACAGGGTAGGGACACTGAAGCTTTCTTT.